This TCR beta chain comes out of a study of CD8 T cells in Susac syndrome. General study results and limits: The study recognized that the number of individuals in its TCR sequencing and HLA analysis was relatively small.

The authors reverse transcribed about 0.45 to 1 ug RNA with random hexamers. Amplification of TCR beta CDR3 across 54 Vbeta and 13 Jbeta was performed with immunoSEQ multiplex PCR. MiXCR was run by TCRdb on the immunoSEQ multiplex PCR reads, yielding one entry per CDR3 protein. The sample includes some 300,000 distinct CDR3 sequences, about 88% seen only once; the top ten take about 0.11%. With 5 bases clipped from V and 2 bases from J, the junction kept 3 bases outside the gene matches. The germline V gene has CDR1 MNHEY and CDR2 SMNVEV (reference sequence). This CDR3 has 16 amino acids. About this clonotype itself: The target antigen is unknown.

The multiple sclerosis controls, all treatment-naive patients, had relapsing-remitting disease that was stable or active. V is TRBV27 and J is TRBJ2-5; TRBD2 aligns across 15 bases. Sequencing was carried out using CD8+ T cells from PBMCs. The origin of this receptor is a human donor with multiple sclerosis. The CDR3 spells CASSPGLAGGQETQYF. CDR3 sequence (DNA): TGTGCCAGCAGTCCTGGACTAGCGGGAGGGCAAGAGACCCAGTACTTC.